This TCR beta chain derives from a study of T cell repertoires in cytomegalovirus infection. About the study: Based on public TCR beta signatures, there were indications of CMV infection and of a matching HLA type. The study's findings and limits: There were HLA-C-restricted CMV-specific TCR beta clonotypes dominating the ex vivo response. Adding up the frequency of public TCR beta families identified people who carried CMV plus the relevant HLA.

With respect to this clonotype: No antigen is known for it.

In germline, CDR1 is SGHTA, CDR2 FQGNSA. This CDR3 has 11 amino acids. V lost 3 bases and J lost 6, with 2 bases in between. TCRdb redid the calling of the reads with MiXCR, one entry per CDR3 protein. The table includes about 340,000 distinct CDR3 sequences, 25% to 35% detected once. This specimen consisted of cultured PBMCs, obtained from culture after CMV antigen stimulation. The chain combines TRBV7-2 with TRBJ2-2; D ambiguous. The source is a human donor in good health (CMV status not recorded). Some clones in this sample may be carry-over from other donors' samples. As DNA, the CDR3 is TGTGCCAGCAGCTTGCCCGGGGAGCTGTTTTTT. Protein sequence: CASSLPGELFF.